These T cell receptor beta chains were read from a single sample in a study of graft-versus-host responses after intestinal transplantation. The repertoire was sequenced with immunoSEQ multiplex PCR; TCRdb's copy has only in-frame clones and lacks some. The sample carries about 100,000 clones, 87% recorded once. Their specific antigens are unknown. Material: unstimulated CD4+ T cells sorted from spleen or lymph node cells, obtained before transplant. These receptors were obtained from a human donor who was the organ donor for an intestinal transplant. Each CDR3 is given with its conserved first and last residue. D genes are given only for firm matches. For some rows the clone size is stated as once, few or many, or as a class when expanded; others skip it.

TRBJ2-7,TRBV28,-,-,CASSFRPPGTYEQYF,TGTGCCAGCAGTTTTCGCCCCCCAGGGACCTACGAGCAGTACTTC
TRBJ2-3,TRBV4-2,-,TRBD2,CASSQGPGSGGASTDTQYF,TGTGCCAGCAGCCAGGGGCCGGGTAGCGGGGGGGCTAGCACAGATACGCAGTATTTT
TRBJ1-2,TRBV28,-,TRBD1,CASSLRQGAGGYTF,TGTGCCAGCAGTTTAAGGCAGGGGGCCGGTGGCTACACCTTC
TRBJ2-7,TRBV30,-,-,CAWSGLYEQYF,TGTGCCTGGAGTGGACTCTACGAGCAGTACTTC
TRBJ1-1,TRBV7-8,-,TRBD1,CASSPSTGGFTEAFF,TGTGCCAGCAGCCCATCGACAGGGGGTTTCACTGAAGCTTTCTTT
TRBJ2-5,TRBV21-1,-,-,CASSKINGHYVSWAQYF,TGTGCCAGCAGCAAGATCAACGGACACTATGTTTCGTGGGCCCAGTACTTC
TRBJ2-1,TRBV13,-,TRBD2,CASLPPLGLAGGVREQFF,TGTGCCAGCCTACCCCCCCTTGGTCTAGCGGGGGGGGTTAGGGAGCAGTTCTTC
TRBJ1-1,TRBV5-1,-,-,CASSPGNTEAFF,TGCGCCAGCTCACCTGGGAACACTGAAGCTTTCTTT
TRBJ1-2,TRBV28,few,TRBD1,CASSVPGTGRYGYTF,TGTGCCAGCAGTGTACCCGGGACAGGGAGGTACGGCTACACCTTC
TRBJ2-7,TRBV11-2,-,-,CASSFSGSFYGDEQYF,TGTGCCAGCAGCTTTTCCGGCAGCTTCTACGGGGACGAGCAGTACTTC
TRBJ1-2,TRBV19,-,TRBD1,CATAEGQGKVGYTF,TGTGCCACCGCTGAGGGACAGGGGAAGGTTGGCTACACCTTC
TRBJ1-2,TRBV28,-,-,CATDITHRSSGYTF,TGTGCCACCGACATCACCCACAGATCTTCGGGCTACACCTTC
TRBJ1-3,TRBV10-3,-,TRBD1,CAISAGQQSSGNTIYF,TGTGCCATCAGTGCGGGACAGCAATCCTCTGGAAACACCATATATTTT
TRBJ2-3,TRBV5-1,-,TRBD1,CASSLQGAGDTQYF,TGCGCCAGCAGCTTACAGGGGGCCGGAGATACGCAGTATTTT
TRBJ2-3,TRBV10-1,-,TRBD1,CASSDRGGADTQYF,TGCGCCAGCAGTGATAGAGGGGGCGCAGATACGCAGTATTTT
TRBJ2-7,TRBV5-6,few,-,CASSSGWDFDYEQYF,TGTGCCAGCAGCTCGGGCTGGGATTTCGACTACGAGCAGTACTTC
TRBJ1-5,TRBV19,-,-,CASTLDPYSNQPQHF,TGTGCCAGTACCCTAGATCCTTATAGCAATCAGCCCCAGCATTTT
TRBJ1-2,TRBV10-2,-,-,CASSEGIGYTF,TGCGCCAGCAGTGAGGGCATTGGCTACACCTTC
TRBJ1-1,TRBV18,-,-,CASSPPGFTEAFF,TGTGCCAGCTCCCCCCCCGGGTTCACTGAAGCTTTCTTT
TRBJ1-5,TRBV7-2,-,-,CASSLYNQPQHF,TGTGCCAGCAGCCTCTACAATCAGCCCCAGCATTTT
TRBJ2-1,TRBV29-1,-,TRBD2,CSTPGLAGYNEQFF,TGCAGCACACCGGGGCTAGCGGGGTACAATGAGCAGTTCTTC
TRBJ1-1,TRBV7-9,-,-,CASSLEGDTEAFF,TGTGCCAGCAGCTTAGAGGGGGACACTGAAGCTTTCTTT
TRBJ2-2,TRBV25-1,-,-,CASSEGLAATNTGELFF,TGTGCCAGCAGTGAAGGGTTAGCCGCAACGAACACCGGGGAGCTGTTTTTT
TRBJ2-7,TRBV2,-,TRBD1,CASSPRHRGTYEQYF,TGTGCCAGCAGCCCACGGCACAGGGGAACCTACGAGCAGTACTTC
TRBJ1-1,TRBV9,-,-,CASSVVPQRNTEAFF,TGTGCCAGCAGCGTAGTGCCCCAGAGGAACACTGAAGCTTTCTTT
TRBJ2-2,TRBV10-1,-,-,CASSESGAGWNTGELFF,TGCGCCAGCAGTGAGTCAGGGGCGGGTTGGAACACCGGGGAGCTGTTTTTT
TRBJ2-7,TRBV19,few,-,CASGETRAGQYF,TGTGCCAGTGGAGAAACAAGGGCTGGGCAGTACTTC
TRBJ2-2,TRBV5-1,-,TRBD1,CASSFWGTGDTGELFF,TGCGCCAGCAGCTTCTGGGGGACAGGGGACACCGGGGAGCTGTTTTTT
TRBJ1-5,TRBV30,-,TRBD1,CAWSLFYGRTGRPDSNQPQHF,TGTGCCTGGAGTTTGTTTTACGGTCGGACAGGAAGGCCCGATAGCAATCAGCCCCAGCATTTT
TRBJ1-1,TRBV5-4,-,-,CASSSQTVMNTEAFF,TGTGCCAGCAGCTCTCAGACCGTCATGAACACTGAAGCTTTCTTT
TRBJ1-6,TRBV27,-,-,CASSYATVYNSPLHF,TGTGCCAGCAGTTACGCGACAGTCTATAATTCACCCCTCCACTTT
TRBJ1-6,TRBV7-8,-,-,CASSLLGNNSPLHF,TGTGCCAGCAGCTTATTAGGGAATAATTCACCCCTCCACTTT
TRBJ2-3,TRBV5-6,-,-,CASSWTDTDTQYF,TGTGCCAGCAGCTGGACAGACACAGATACGCAGTATTTT
TRBJ1-3,TRBV6-6,-,TRBD1,CASSSTGNTIYF,TGTGCCAGCTCGTCGACAGGGAACACCATATATTTT
TRBJ1-1,TRBV10-3,-,TRBD1,CASFRGDMNTEAFF,TGTGCCAGCTTCAGGGGGGATATGAACACTGAAGCTTTCTTT
TRBJ2-7,TRBV27,-,-,CASSSPPYYEQYF,TGTGCCAGCAGTTCTCCGCCCTACTACGAGCAGTACTTC
TRBJ1-3,TRBV10-3,-,-,CAISEATTGIYGNTIYF,TGTGCCATCAGTGAGGCCACTACAGGGATTTACGGAAACACCATATATTTT
TRBJ2-7,TRBV18,-,-,CASSPPKGGEQYF,TGTGCCAGCTCACCACCGAAAGGGGGCGAGCAGTACTTC
TRBJ1-2,TRBV11-2,-,TRBD1,CASSFEQGTYGYTF,TGTGCCAGCAGCTTCGAACAGGGGACCTATGGCTACACCTTC
TRBJ1-1,TRBV7-9,-,-,CASSLSGGGFTEAFF,TGTGCCAGCAGCCTATCGGGGGGGGGCTTTACTGAAGCTTTCTTT
TRBJ1-2,TRBV27,-,-,CASSSLPPGPRGGYTF,TGTGCCAGCAGTTCCCTCCCACCGGGACCCAGAGGTGGCTACACCTTC
TRBJ1-4,TRBV27,-,-,CASSPSGSTNEKLFF,TGTGCCAGCAGCCCATCCGGGTCGACTAATGAAAAACTGTTTTTT
TRBJ1-3,TRBV28,-,-,CASSSTISQGRNTIYF,TGTGCCAGCAGTTCCACCATTTCCCAGGGTAGAAACACCATATATTTT
TRBJ1-5,TRBV6-5,-,TRBD1,CASSYSGQGDQPQHF,TGTGCCAGCAGTTACTCGGGGCAGGGGGATCAGCCCCAGCATTTT
TRBJ1-1,TRBV6-5,-,TRBD1,CASSRQGAGEAFF,TGTGCCAGCAGTAGACAGGGGGCCGGGGAAGCTTTCTTT
TRBJ1-1,TRBV10-3,-,TRBD1,CASSGQTYTEAFF,TGTGCCTCCTCGGGACAGACATACACTGAAGCTTTCTTT
TRBJ2-7,TRBV6-4,-,-,CASKFDSRYEQYF,TGTGCCAGCAAGTTCGACAGCCGCTACGAGCAGTACTTC
TRBJ1-3,TRBV5-6,-,-,CASSLLNSGNTIYF,TGTGCCAGCAGCTTGCTTAACTCTGGAAACACCATATATTTT
TRBJ1-1,TRBV2,-,TRBD1,CASSEQGGDTEAFF,TGTGCCAGCAGTGAACAGGGGGGGGACACTGAAGCTTTCTTT